This TCR beta chain was found in a study of OX40 agonist ivuxolimab in advanced cancers. Study-level background: A diagnosis of hepatocellular carcinoma, melanoma, renal cell or head and neck cancer was present in dose-escalation patients. Therapy given before enrollment (anti-PD-1, anti-PD-L1 or anti-CTLA-4) was allowed, and roughly 42% had some.

V lost 5 bases to trimming and J lost 2 bases, with 3 bases between them. Germline CDR1 reads SGHTS; CDR2 reads YDEGEE. The CDR3 has 11 residues. Clones were sequenced by immunoSEQ multiplex PCR, and TCRdb holds only the in-frame ones, with some missing. This sample carries roughly 65,000 clones, around 91% of them seen once, and the ten largest clones take roughly 10%. The source is an adult with an advanced solid tumor such as melanoma, head and neck, liver or kidney cancer. The specimen was CD4+ or CD8+ T cells sorted from blood, collected in a trial of the OX40 agonist ivuxolimab. The rearrangement uses TRBV5-8 and TRBJ2-3, with D unresolved. The DNA of the CDR3 is TGTGCCAGCAGTTTCACAGATACGCAGTATTTT. It codes for CASSFTDTQYF.